The 25 T cell receptor beta chains below come from one sample, sequenced in a study of T cells in Graves' hyperthyroidism and ophthalmopathy. Authors of the study amplified TCR beta CDR3 regions from RNA transcripts. When the TCR CDR3 underwent first-round RT-PCR, the HTBI primer set was used. MiXCR, applied by TCRdb to the multiplex PCR reads, yields one record per CDR3 protein. The sample carries about 400,000 distinct CDR3 sequences, about 14% recorded once. Sequenced material: blood. The source is a man in his fifties with Graves' ophthalmopathy.

This chain uses TRBV19 with TRBJ2-4; D is ambiguous. Deletions cut 2 bases from V and 0 bases from J, with 8 bases between. This CDR3 comprises 15 residues. Germline CDR1 LNHDA, CDR2 SQIVND (reference sequence). Here the CDR3 DNA reads TGTGCCAGTAGTATACAAGGTCTAGCCAAAAACATTCAGTACTTC. It translates to CASSIQGLAKNIQYF.

This clonotype was observed at least ten times. The chain couples TRBV6-1 to TRBJ2-5, with 8 nucleotides matching TRBD1. Germline CDR1 MNHNS, CDR2 SASEGT. CDR3 length: 15 residues. With 6 bases clipped from V and 0 bases from J, the junction kept 6 bases outside the gene matches. This CDR3 reads CASRSGGRYQETQYF. The CDR3 region has the DNA TGTGCCAGCAGGTCAGGGGGCCGATACCAAGAGACCCAGTACTTC.

This clonotype was seen many times. V gene TRBV11-2 combines with J gene TRBJ2-3; no reliable D call. The CDR3 is 12 amino acids. Per the germline V gene, CDR1 is SGHAT and CDR2 is FQNNGV. V lost 6 bases to trimming and J lost 10 bases, with 14 bases between them. CDR3 nucleotide sequence: TGTGCCAGCAGTAGTAACGGATCCCCGCAGTATTTT. Protein: CASSSNGSPQYF.

This clonotype was counted ten times or more. The chain is built from TRBV29-1 and TRBJ2-3; either TRBD1 or TRBD2 may supply D (5 bases each). The germline V and J ends were trimmed by 4 bases and 2 bases, with 13 bases remaining between them. The CDR3 runs to 14 residues. Germline V gene data show CDR1 as SQVTM and CDR2 as ANQGSEA. CDR3 sequence: CSVVEGFHTDTQYF. DNA for the CDR3: TGCAGCGTTGTCGAGGGGTTCCACACAGATACGCAGTATTTT.

This rearrangement joins TRBV24-1 to TRBJ2-2, with D hard to call. The length of the CDR3 is 12 residues. The germline V gene encodes CDR1 KGHDR and CDR2 SFDVKD. The ends were cut back, 4 bases at V and 4 bases at J, with 3 bases in the middle. The CDR3 loop reads CATSETTGELFF. The CDR3 DNA reads as TGTGCCACCAGTGAAACCACCGGGGAGCTGTTTTTT.

This rearrangement joins TRBV2 to TRBJ2-1; the match to TRBD1 covers 7 bases. The CDR3 totals 13 residues. V dropped 3 bases and J dropped 11; count of bases not matched to a gene: 7. Germline assignment: CDR1 SNHLY and CDR2 FYNNEI. The CDR3 spells CASSELDRPKQFF. DNA for the CDR3: TGTGCCAGCAGTGAGTTGGACAGGCCAAAGCAGTTCTTC.

The chain combines TRBV4-1 with TRBJ1-2; D is unclear. The CDR3 totals 13 residues. V was shortened by 2 bases and J by 7 bases, with 11 bases between the two germline ends. Germline-derived CDR1 and CDR2 are MGHRA and YSYEKL. CDR3 in DNA: TGCGCCAGCAGCCAAATCGCAGGACGTGGCTACACCTTC. Its translation is CASSQIAGRGYTF.

This clonotype was recorded many times. The chain carries TRBV5-1 and TRBJ1-1; 7 nucleotides agree with TRBD1. Germline values: CDR1 SGHRS, CDR2 YFSETQ. The V segment lost 2 bases and the J segment 0 bases; nucleotides outside the gene matches: 4. CDR3 length: 15 residues. CDR3 protein: CASSFQGELNTEAFF. The CDR3 nucleotides are TGCGCCAGCAGCTTTCAGGGGGAGTTGAACACTGAAGCTTTCTTT. Using reference TRBV5-1 and TRBJ1-1 for the parts outside the CDR3, the full variable domain is KAGVTQTPRYLIKTRGQQVTLSCSPISGHRSVSWYQQTPGQGLQFLFEYFSETQRNKGNFPGRFSGRQFSNSRSEMNVSTLELGDSALYLCASSFQGELNTEAFFGQGTRLTVV.

A note on this clonotype: A clone one base away is much larger, so this may be a read error. The genes are TRBV5-1 and TRBJ2-7, with 9 positions matching TRBD1. Per germline, CDR1 SGHRS and CDR2 YFSETQ. This CDR3 spans 15 amino acids. The CDR3 region is CAGSSSGDRADEQYF. In nucleotides, the CDR3 is TGCGCCGGCAGTAGCTCAGGGGACAGGGCCGACGAGCAGTACTTC.

In the case of this clonotype: This sequence may be a read error, since a much larger clone differs from it by one base. The chain is built from TRBV6-1 and TRBJ2-7, with TRBD1 matching over 7 bases. Germline CDR1 is MNHNS and CDR2 is SASEGT. The CDR3 spans 15 residues. V trimming: 3 bases; J trimming: 2 bases; junction bases outside the gene matches: 7. The CDR3 nucleotides read TGTGCCAGCAGTGAGCCCGGACAGGAACCCTACGAGCAGTACTTC. Residues: CASSEPGQEPYEQYF.

This clonotype was counted at least ten times. V gene TRBV29-1 combines with J gene TRBJ1-2, with no clear D. The CDR3 covers 14 residues. V was pared by 1 base and J by 3 bases, with 12 bases between. The germline CDR1 and CDR2 sequences are SQVTM and ANQGSEA. The CDR3 DNA is TGCAGCGTTGAAGGTGAGGAGGGCGACTATGGCTACACCTTC. This encodes CSVEGEEGDYGYTF. The full variable domain, in which reference TRBV29-1 and TRBJ1-2 provide the parts outside the CDR3, is SAVISQKPSRDICQRGTSLTIQCQVDSQVTMMFWYRQQPGQSLTLIATANQGSEATYESGFVIDKFPISRPNLTFSTLTVSNMSPEDSSIYLCSVEGEEGDYGYTFGSGTRLTVV.

This clonotype was seen only a few times. The CDR3 spells CASSDQGAIYNEQFF. CDR3 nucleotide sequence: TGTGCCAGCAGTGATCAGGGGGCGATCTACAATGAGCAGTTCTTC. The rearrangement uses TRBV2 and TRBJ2-1, with 8 positions matching TRBD1. CDR1 and CDR2 from the germline V gene are SNHLY and FYNNEI. The CDR3 totals 15 residues. Trimming took 3 bases from V and 3 from J; bases not matched to a gene: 4.

This clonotype has more than one count but fewer than ten. The chain employs TRBV7-8 and TRBJ2-1; D might be TRBD1 (5 bases). V lost 4 bases, J lost 10 bases, and 11 bases lay in between. Germline CDR1 reads SGHVS; CDR2 reads FQNEAQ. The CDR3 consists of 12 residues. CDR3 sequence: CASSWGYGEQFF. The CDR3 region has the DNA TGTGCCAGCAGCTGGGGCTATGGGGAGCAGTTCTTC.

V is TRBV4-1 and J is TRBJ1-5, with a tentative D call TRBD1 (6 bases). V was trimmed by 3 bases and J by 3 bases, leaving 18 bases between them. Per the germline V gene, CDR1 is MGHRA and CDR2 is YSYEKL. This CDR3 is 17 amino acids long. Written as DNA, the CDR3 is TGCGCCAGCAGCCAGGCAGACAGGTCCGCTTCCAATCAGCCCCAGCATTTT. It is translated as CASSQADRSASNQPQHF.

This chain connects TRBV28 to TRBJ2-1, with 8 bases identical to TRBD2. Germline V lookup: CDR1 MDHEN, CDR2 SYDVKM. CDR3 size: 17 residues. With 6 bases clipped from V and 8 bases from J, the junction kept 18 bases outside the gene matches. The CDR3 DNA reads TGTGCCAGCAGCGATCGATTAGGACTAGCAAGTAGAGATGAGCAGTTCTTC. This codes for CASSDRLGLASRDEQFF.

This chain uses TRBV20-1 with TRBJ2-7; 8 bases are a match to TRBD2. Germline V gives CDR1 DFQATT, CDR2 SNEGSKA (reference sequence). V dropped 1 base and J dropped 0; count of bases not matched to a gene: 5. This CDR3 contains 15 residues. CDR3 sequence (DNA): TGCAGTGCTAGAGGGCTAGCGGGCTTCTCCTACGAGCAGTACTTC. It encodes CSARGLAGFSYEQYF.

This clonotype was picked up a small number of times. The genes are TRBV7-9 and TRBJ1-3, with a possible D match to TRBD1 (5 bases). Germline lookup yields CDR1 SEHNR and CDR2 FQNEAQ (reference sequence). The V and J ends lost 5 bases and 0 bases respectively, with 20 bases between them. This CDR3 has 18 amino acids. In DNA, the CDR3 is TGTGCCAGCAGCCACCGCGGTGGGGGGACCGTCTCTGGAAACACCATATATTTT. Protein: CASSHRGGGTVSGNTIYF.

This clonotype turned up a few times. CDR3 in amino acids: CASSSTRLAGGIGELFF. The DNA of the CDR3 is TGTGCCAGCAGCTCAACTCGACTAGCGGGAGGGATCGGGGAGCTGTTTTTT. The chain has TRBV7-2 and TRBJ2-2; TRBD2 matches 14 bases. The germline V gene encodes CDR1 SGHTA and CDR2 FQGNSA. V was clipped by 4 bases and J by 7 bases; unmatched bases: 8. CDR3 length equals 17 residues.

This chain links TRBV5-6 with TRBJ2-1; TRBD1 or TRBD2 may be the D gene (6 bases each). Trimming cost V 0 bases and J 5 bases, with 12 bases left between them. The V gene's germline CDR1 is SGHDT and CDR2 YYEEEE. The length of the CDR3 is 15 residues. CDR3 bases: TGTGCCAGCAGCTTGGCGGGGGCTTTGCACAATGAGCAGTTCTTC. Translating gives CASSLAGALHNEQFF.

V is TRBV6-9 and J is TRBJ1-5, with no clear D. CDR3 length equals 11 residues. Germline values: CDR1 MNHGY, CDR2 SVAAGI. V was cut by 0 bases and J by 9 bases, with 3 bases left in between. The CDR3 sequence: CASSYSRPQHF. The DNA of the CDR3 is TGTGCCAGCAGTTATTCCCGGCCCCAGCATTTT.

The rearrangement links TRBV29-1 to TRBJ2-7; no definite D call. There are 11 residues in the CDR3. V lost 0 bases and J 3 bases, leaving 3 bases between the germline ends. Germline-derived CDR1 and CDR2 are SQVTM and ANQGSEA. The CDR3 loop is CSVEDFYEQYF. CDR3 sequence (DNA): TGCAGCGTTGAAGACTTCTACGAGCAGTACTTC.

The chain couples TRBV14 to TRBJ2-3; 7 bases agree with TRBD2. Germline V gene sequence: CDR1 SGHDN, CDR2 FVKESK. The V segment lost 1 base and the J segment 8 bases; nucleotides outside the gene matches: 9. The CDR3 spans 15 residues. The CDR3 bases are TGTGCCAGCAGCCAAGTGGTCGGGAGGTTAGGTACGCAGTATTTT. Protein: CASSQVVGRLGTQYF.

The gene calls are TRBV5-1 and TRBJ2-7; D is unclear. Germline values: CDR1 SGHRS, CDR2 YFSETQ. Between the trimmed V and J ends, which lost 0 bases and 5 bases, there was a span of 6 bases. CDR3 length equals 12 residues. The CDR3 region is CASSLGSHEQYF. CDR3 bases: TGCGCCAGCAGCTTGGGATCTCACGAGCAGTACTTC.

This clonotype was seen ten or more times. The chain couples TRBV5-1 to TRBJ1-2; 8 bases match TRBD1. Per the germline V gene, CDR1 is SGHRS and CDR2 is YFSETQ. Losses at the gene ends were 0 bases for V and 4 bases for J; bases not matched to a gene: 5. The length of the CDR3 is 15 residues. DNA for the CDR3: TGCGCCAGCAGCTTGGTTGGGACAGGAATCTATGGCTACACCTTC. It encodes CASSLVGTGIYGYTF.

This clonotype showed up just a few times. The V gene is TRBV19, the J gene TRBJ1-5; 9 nucleotides match TRBD1. The V segment lost 3 bases and the J segment 4 bases; nucleotides outside the gene matches: 10. Per germline, CDR1 LNHDA and CDR2 SQIVND (reference sequence). The CDR3 is 17 residues long. Here the CDR3 reads CASSIGTGGFGNQPQHF. Here the CDR3 DNA reads TGTGCCAGTAGTATTGGAACAGGGGGCTTTGGAAATCAGCCCCAGCATTTT.